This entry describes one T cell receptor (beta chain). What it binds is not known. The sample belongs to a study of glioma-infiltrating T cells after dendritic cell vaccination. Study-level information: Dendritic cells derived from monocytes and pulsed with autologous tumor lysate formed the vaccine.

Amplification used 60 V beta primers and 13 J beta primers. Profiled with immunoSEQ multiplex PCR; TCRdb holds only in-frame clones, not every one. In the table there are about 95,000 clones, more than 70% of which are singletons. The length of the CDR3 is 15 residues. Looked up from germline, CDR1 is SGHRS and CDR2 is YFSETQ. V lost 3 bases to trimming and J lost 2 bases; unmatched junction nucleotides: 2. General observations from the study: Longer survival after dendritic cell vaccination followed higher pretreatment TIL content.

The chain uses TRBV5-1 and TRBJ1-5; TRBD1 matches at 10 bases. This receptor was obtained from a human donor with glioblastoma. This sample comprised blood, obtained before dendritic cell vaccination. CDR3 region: CASSSGTGGNQPQHF. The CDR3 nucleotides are TGCGCCAGCAGCTCCGGGACAGGGGGCAATCAGCCCCAGCATTTT.